The 27 T cell receptor beta chains below come from one sample, sequenced in a study of radiotherapy plus CTLA-4 blockade in lung cancer. Sequencing used immunoSEQ multiplex PCR; TCRdb keeps in-frame clones, though not all of them. In the table there are over 95,000 clones, approximately 75% of which are singletons. The starting material was peripheral blood, obtained from a patient treated with radiotherapy plus ipilimumab. Every receptor here comes from a human donor with non-small cell lung cancer who had a partial response to radiotherapy plus ipilimumab. Some clones in this sample may be carry-over from other donors' samples.

The V call is TRBV19, the J call TRBJ1-1; D unclear. CDR1 LNHDA and CDR2 SQIVND come from the germline V gene (reference sequence). Trimming shortened V by 5 bases and J by 5 bases, and 12 bases separated the two germline ends. The CDR3 sequence is 13 residues long. CDR3 nucleotides: TGTGCCAGTAGTGCCAACCGAGGGACTGAAGCTTTCTTT. Protein product: CASSANRGTEAFF.

A few counts support this clone. CDR3 sequence: CAIMGLADSYEQYF. The CDR3 DNA is TGTGCCATCATGGGGCTAGCGGACTCCTACGAGCAGTACTTC. This chain links TRBV10-3 with TRBJ2-7, with 7 bases lining up with TRBD2. The CDR3 loop spans 14 amino acids. Germline CDR1 reads ENHRY; CDR2 reads SYGVKD. V dropped 7 bases and J dropped 0; count of bases not matched to a gene: 6.

This clone was picked up a small number of times. CDR3 sequence: CASSTNDGGTDTQYF. In DNA form, the CDR3 reads TGTGCCAGCAGTACGAATGACGGGGGCACAGATACGCAGTATTTT. This sequence joins TRBV7-3 and TRBJ2-3; D might be TRBD2 (5 bases). V was trimmed by 6 bases and J by 1 base, leaving 14 bases between them. The length of the CDR3 is 15 residues. Looked up from germline, CDR1 is SGHTA and CDR2 is FQGTGA.

This CDR3 reads CASSIPTGLYGYTF. CDR3 coding DNA: TGCGCCAGCAGTATTCCGACAGGGCTCTATGGCTACACCTTC. V and J are TRBV4-1 and TRBJ1-2; 7 bases map to TRBD1. CDR1 MGHRA and CDR2 YSYEKL come from the germline V gene. The CDR3 has 14 residues. After removal of 6 bases from V and 4 bases from J, the junction contained 8 bases not matched to a gene.

The rearrangement uses TRBV27 and TRBJ1-4; 10 bases fit TRBD1. The CDR3 length is 13 residues. J gave up 7 bases and V 4 bases, and 0 bases lay outside the gene matches. The germline V gene encodes CDR1 MNHEY and CDR2 SMNVEV (reference sequence). CDR3 region: CASSWDRGEKLFF. For the CDR3, the DNA is TGTGCCAGCAGTTGGGACAGGGGTGAAAAACTGTTTTTT.

The chain is built from TRBV11-3 and TRBJ1-2, with a tentative D call TRBD1 (5 bases). From germline, CDR1 is SGHNT and CDR2 YENEEA. V lost 0 bases, J lost 3 bases, and 11 bases lay in between. This CDR3 spans 15 amino acids. CDR3 DNA sequence: TGTGCCAGCAGCTTAGATGGGGCTGTGGACTATGGCTACACCTTC. Protein sequence: CASSLDGAVDYGYTF.

The genes are TRBV19 and TRBJ1-3, with D possibly being TRBD1 (5 bases). The V and J ends lost 2 bases and 0 bases respectively, with 8 bases between them. CDR1 is LNHDA, CDR2 SQIVND, per germline (reference sequence). The CDR3 has 15 amino acids. The DNA of the CDR3 is TGTGCCAGTAGTATAACGACAGTCTCTGGAAACACCATATATTTT. It specifies CASSITTVSGNTIYF.

The V and J genes are TRBV13 and TRBJ2-1, with TRBD2 identical over 9 bases. Germline V gives CDR1 PRHDT, CDR2 FYEKMQ (reference sequence). The CDR3 is made up of 13 amino acids. V shed 6 bases, J shed 10 bases, and the junction held 7 bases outside the gene matches. In DNA, the CDR3 is TGTGCCAGCAGGGGATACGGGACTAGCGAGCAGTTCTTC. Protein sequence: CASRGYGTSEQFF. The full variable domain, rest sourced from reference TRBV13 and TRBJ2-1, is AAGVIQSPRHLIKEKRETATLKCYPIPRHDTVYWYQQGPGQDPQFLISFYEKMQSDKGSIPDRFSAQQFSDYHSELNMSSLELGDSALYFCASRGYGTSEQFFGPGTRLTVL.

The chain carries TRBV7-2 and TRBJ2-1; 7 bases match TRBD2. The CDR3 totals 14 residues. Germline V gene sequence: CDR1 SGHTA, CDR2 FQGNSA. Germline trimming cut 5 bases from V and 7 bases from J; bases unmatched to any gene: 8. CDR3 nucleotide sequence: TGTGCCAGCAGCCTGATGGGGGGGGTGAATGAGCAGTTCTTC. It specifies CASSLMGGVNEQFF.

The rearrangement uses TRBV10-1 and TRBJ2-2, with 9 bases that match TRBD2. Trimming at V came to 4 bases and at J to 7 bases, leaving 10 bases not matched to a gene. Per germline, CDR1 WNHNN and CDR2 SYGVQD (reference sequence). The CDR3 length is 16 residues. The CDR3 reads CASSANRAGGFGELFF. The CDR3, as DNA: TGCGCCAGCAGTGCAAATCGAGCGGGGGGTTTCGGGGAGCTGTTTTTT.

This sequence joins TRBV7-6 and TRBJ2-5, with a possible D match to TRBD1 (5 bases). From germline, CDR1 is SGHVS and CDR2 FNYEAQ. The length of the CDR3 is 14 residues. With 5 bases removed from V and 5 bases from J, the gap between germline ends came to 15 bases. CDR3 coding DNA: TGTGCCAGCAGCCGGGCTGTAGGACACGAGACCCAGTACTTC. Amino acid sequence: CASSRAVGHETQYF.

This chain links TRBV20-1 with TRBJ1-1; D gene uncertain. Germline-derived CDR1 and CDR2 are DFQATT and SNEGSKA (reference sequence). The CDR3 consists of 11 residues. V gave up 5 bases and J gave up 1 base, with 5 bases separating them. CDR3 loop: CSALWNTEAFF. CDR3 DNA: TGCAGTGCTCTCTGGAACACTGAAGCTTTCTTT.

The CDR3 DNA sequence: TGCGCCAGCAGTACTTTTTTGTTGGGCGAGCAGTTCTTC. Encoded protein: CASSTFLLGEQFF. The V gene is TRBV10-1, the J gene TRBJ2-1; D is ambiguous. The CDR3 loop spans 13 amino acids. Looked up from germline, CDR1 is WNHNN and CDR2 is SYGVQD (reference sequence). Trimming took off 5 bases at V and 10 bases at J, with 15 bases between the two ends.

The V gene is TRBV7-8, the J gene TRBJ1-2, with TRBD1 matching 7 bases. Unmatched junction bases numbered 12, after V lost 5 bases and J lost 6 bases. Germline CDR1 is SGHVS and CDR2 is FQNEAQ. The CDR3 sequence is 15 residues long. DNA of the CDR3: TGTGCCAGCAGCCCAGGGGGTCAGAGGACCGATGGCTACACCTTC. As protein: CASSPGGQRTDGYTF.

The chain carries TRBV9 and TRBJ2-2; 10 positions match TRBD1. With V trimmed by 4 bases and J by 3 bases, 18 bases remained unmatched. Germline V gives CDR1 SGDLS, CDR2 YYNGEE. The CDR3 totals 20 residues. The DNA of the CDR3 is TGTGCCAGCAGCAGAGACAGGGGGCGGTTGTCCCCTATAGACACCGGGGAGCTGTTTTTT. The encoded protein is CASSRDRGRLSPIDTGELFF.

This clone was seen a handful of times. This rearrangement joins TRBV29-1 to TRBJ2-3, with 8 bases that match TRBD1. Per germline, CDR1 SQVTM and CDR2 ANQGSEA. The ends lost 4 bases at V and 1 base at J; junction bases unmatched: 4. The CDR3 extends over 14 amino acids. The CDR3 DNA sequence: TGCAGCGTTGTATCACAGGGGGGCACAGATACGCAGTATTTT. It yields the protein CSVVSQGGTDTQYF.

This clone was recorded once. The chain links TRBV15 to TRBJ2-3; 13 nucleotides agree with TRBD2. CDR1 LNHNV and CDR2 YYDKDF come from the germline V gene (reference sequence). V was pared by 5 bases and J by 2 bases, with 7 bases of the junction left unmatched. The CDR3 length is 17 residues. CDR3 nucleotide sequence: TGTGCCACCAGCCGCACTAGCGGGAGGGATCTCACAGATACGCAGTATTTT. Amino acid sequence: CATSRTSGRDLTDTQYF.

Here the CDR3 DNA reads TGCGCCAGCAGCTCAGACGGGAATTCACCCCTCCACTTT. This encodes CASSSDGNSPLHF. This chain joins TRBV5-1 and TRBJ1-6; no clear D. V lost 3 bases, J lost 7 bases, and 8 bases lay in between. The CDR3 contains 13 residues. Looked up from germline, CDR1 is SGHRS and CDR2 is YFSETQ.

This chain joins TRBV5-5 and TRBJ2-7; D is ambiguous. Trimming took 0 bases from V and 0 from J, leaving 10 bases between them. The V gene's germline CDR1 is SGHKS and CDR2 YYEKEE (reference sequence). The CDR3 is made up of 15 amino acids. CDR3 bases: TGTGCCAGCAGCTTGGTCGTCGTGAGCTCCTACGAGCAGTACTTC. Its protein is CASSLVVVSSYEQYF.

This chain joins TRBV4-2 and TRBJ2-3; the match to TRBD2 covers 7 bases. Germline CDR1 reads LGHNA; CDR2 reads YNFKEQ. V dropped 0 bases and J dropped 6; count of bases not matched to a gene: 6. The CDR3 has 15 residues. CDR3 nucleotides: TGTGCCAGCAGCCAAGATCGGACTAGTATGGATACGCAGTATTTT. Protein: CASSQDRTSMDTQYF.

The chain recombines TRBV5-1 with TRBJ2-7; weak D call: TRBD1 (5 bases). Deletions cut 2 bases from V and 0 bases from J, with 18 bases between. Looked up from germline, CDR1 is SGHRS and CDR2 is YFSETQ. The CDR3 is 17 amino acids. The DNA of the CDR3 is TGCGCCAGCAGCTTAAACCCCCCGGCAGGGTCCTCCTACGAGCAGTACTTC. Its protein is CASSLNPPAGSSYEQYF.

The chain employs TRBV7-2 and TRBJ1-5, with a weak D call TRBD1 (6 bases). Germline CDR1 is SGHTA and CDR2 is FQGNSA. The germline V and J ends were trimmed by 1 base and 5 bases, with 6 bases remaining between them. This CDR3 region has 13 residues. CDR3 amino acids: CASSLDRDQPQHF. For the CDR3, the DNA is TGTGCCAGCAGCTTAGACAGGGATCAGCCCCAGCATTTT.

This sequence joins TRBV6-6 and TRBJ2-2; the match to TRBD2 covers 8 bases. This CDR3 has 14 residues. Germline CDR1 is MNHNY and CDR2 is SVGAGI (reference sequence). The V segment lost 8 bases and the J segment 3 bases; nucleotides outside the gene matches: 5. CDR3 bases: TGTGCCAGCGGGGGACTAGGGGACACCGGGGAGCTGTTTTTT. This sequence encodes CASGGLGDTGELFF.

The V call is TRBV27, the J call TRBJ2-3; TRBD2 aligns across 9 bases. V was clipped by 5 bases and J by 5 bases; unmatched bases: 5. The length of the CDR3 is 14 residues. Germline CDR1 and CDR2: MNHEY and SMNVEV (reference sequence). The CDR3 sequence: CASSTFSGGDTQYF. Written as DNA, the CDR3 is TGTGCCAGCAGTACCTTTAGCGGGGGAGATACGCAGTATTTT.

V usage is TRBV2 and J usage is TRBJ2-7, with TRBD2 as a possible D gene (5 bases). Trimming removed 9 bases at V and 3 bases at J, with 18 bases between. The CDR3 length is 14 residues. Germline V CDR1 and CDR2: SNHLY, FYNNEI. The CDR3 loop is CASTPQRPGYEQYF. In nucleotides, the CDR3 is TGTGCCAGTACCCCCCAGCGGCCCGGCTACGAGCAGTACTTC.

This chain uses TRBV7-2 with TRBJ1-5; D is ambiguous. With 3 bases removed from V and 1 base from J, the gap between germline ends came to 4 bases. This CDR3 has 13 residues. Germline CDR1 reads SGHTA; CDR2 reads FQGNSA. CDR3 nucleotide sequence: TGTGCCAGCAGCTTCGGGAGCAATCAGCCCCAGCATTTT. As protein: CASSFGSNQPQHF.

The rearrangement uses TRBV18 and TRBJ1-5; possibly TRBD1 for D (5 bases). This CDR3 region has 17 residues. The V gene's germline CDR1 is KGHSH and CDR2 LQKENI. Between the trimmed V and J ends, which lost 4 bases and 4 bases, there was a span of 20 bases. The CDR3 here is CASSLGASFRANQPQHF. CDR3 nucleotides: TGTGCCAGCTCACTCGGAGCGTCCTTCAGGGCGAATCAGCCCCAGCATTTT.